The rows below give T cell receptor beta chains drawn from one sample of a study of T-cell memory formation after mild COVID-19. TCRdb processed the 5' RACE reads anew with MiXCR; each CDR3 protein has one entry. Found here are around 180,000 distinct CDR3 sequences, around a sixth of them singletons; the top ten hold approximately 4%. The sample taken for sequencing was PBMCs or a T cell subset sorted from them (not recorded which). The receptors here all came from a man aged 18 to 35 who had mild COVID-19 (a few samples of this study predate the infection). Cell type and time point are not known. CDR3s include the opening cysteine and the closing phenylalanine or tryptophan. Each record gives: J gene, V gene, clone size, D gene, CDR3 protein, CDR3 DNA. D genes are given only for firm matches. Clone size is shown for a subset of rows, as once, few, many or a class of expanded clone.

j_call: TRBJ1-3
v_call: TRBV6-2/TRBV6-3
clone_size: few
d_call: TRBD1
cdr3_aa: CASSWDRPGSNTIYF
cdr3_nt: TGTGCCAGCAGTTGGGACAGGCCTGGGTCGAACACCATATATTTT

j_call: TRBJ2-3
v_call: TRBV6-6
clone_size: .
d_call: .
cdr3_aa: CASSTSGQSTDTQYF
cdr3_nt: TGTGCCAGCAGCACCTCCGGACAGTCCACAGATACGCAGTATTTT

j_call: TRBJ2-4
v_call: TRBV4-3
clone_size: .
d_call: TRBD1
cdr3_aa: CASSLGDSKNIQYF
cdr3_nt: TGCGCCAGCAGCCTCGGGGACAGTAAAAACATTCAGTACTTC

j_call: TRBJ1-1
v_call: TRBV3-1
clone_size: many
d_call: .
cdr3_aa: CASSQAGNTEAFF
cdr3_nt: TGTGCCAGCAGCCAAGCAGGGAACACTGAAGCTTTCTTT

j_call: TRBJ1-6
v_call: TRBV18
clone_size: .
d_call: .
cdr3_aa: CASSPPSGDGNSPLHF
cdr3_nt: TGTGCCAGCTCACCACCATCAGGGGACGGTAATTCACCCCTCCACTTT

j_call: TRBJ1-1
v_call: TRBV5-1
clone_size: many
d_call: .
cdr3_aa: CASSLITENTEAFF
cdr3_nt: TGCGCCAGCAGCTTGATAACAGAGAACACTGAAGCTTTCTTT

j_call: TRBJ1-1
v_call: TRBV28
clone_size: few
d_call: .
cdr3_aa: CASSLPGTPGVAFF
cdr3_nt: TGTGCCAGCAGCCTCCCCGGGACGCCAGGGGTAGCTTTCTTT

j_call: TRBJ2-2
v_call: TRBV7-2
clone_size: few
d_call: .
cdr3_aa: CASSPYSGELFF
cdr3_nt: TGTGCCAGCAGCCCATACTCCGGGGAGCTGTTTTTT

j_call: TRBJ2-5
v_call: TRBV3-1
clone_size: .
d_call: .
cdr3_aa: CASSPSAGETQYF
cdr3_nt: TGTGCCAGCAGCCCCTCGGCCGGGGAGACCCAGTACTTC

j_call: TRBJ1-1
v_call: TRBV7-3
clone_size: .
d_call: .
cdr3_aa: CASSATQNTEAFF
cdr3_nt: TGTGCCAGCAGCGCGACCCAGAACACTGAAGCTTTCTTT

j_call: TRBJ1-2
v_call: TRBV20-1
clone_size: few
d_call: TRBD1
cdr3_aa: CSAPGDRGRSNYGYTF
cdr3_nt: TGCAGTGCCCCGGGCGACAGGGGTCGATCTAACTATGGCTACACCTTC

j_call: TRBJ1-5
v_call: TRBV7-2
clone_size: .
d_call: .
cdr3_aa: CASSLSGLPQHF
cdr3_nt: TGTGCCAGCAGCTTATCGGGTTTGCCCCAGCATTTT

j_call: TRBJ1-1
v_call: TRBV20-1
clone_size: .
d_call: .
cdr3_aa: CSALDGGTEAFF
cdr3_nt: TGCAGTGCTTTAGACGGCGGGACTGAAGCTTTCTTT

j_call: TRBJ1-4
v_call: TRBV3-1
clone_size: .
d_call: .
cdr3_aa: CASSYGDNEKLFF
cdr3_nt: TGTGCCAGCAGCTACGGTGATAATGAAAAACTGTTTTTT

j_call: TRBJ2-1
v_call: TRBV29-1
clone_size: once
d_call: TRBD2
cdr3_aa: CSVPSGGNEQFF
cdr3_nt: TGCAGCGTTCCTAGCGGGGGAAATGAGCAGTTCTTC

j_call: TRBJ1-2
v_call: TRBV19
clone_size: .
d_call: .
cdr3_aa: CASSRATYGYTF
cdr3_nt: TGTGCCAGTAGTAGGGCAACGTACGGCTACACCTTC

j_call: TRBJ1-2
v_call: TRBV12-3/TRBV12-4
clone_size: .
d_call: .
cdr3_aa: CASSLFAGGYGYTF
cdr3_nt: TGTGCCAGCAGTTTATTCGCCGGGGGCTATGGCTACACCTTC

j_call: TRBJ1-6
v_call: TRBV2
clone_size: many
d_call: .
cdr3_aa: CAGQTDNSPLHF
cdr3_nt: TGTGCCGGTCAGACGGATAATTCACCCCTCCACTTT

j_call: TRBJ2-6
v_call: TRBV7-2
clone_size: few
d_call: .
cdr3_aa: CASSALASFLSGANVLTF
cdr3_nt: TGTGCCAGCAGCGCTCTAGCGTCCTTTCTCTCTGGGGCCAACGTCCTGACTTTC

j_call: TRBJ2-3
v_call: TRBV7-3
clone_size: .
d_call: .
cdr3_aa: CASSSPSVQSDTQYF
cdr3_nt: TGTGCCAGCAGCTCCCCCTCGGTCCAGTCTGATACGCAGTATTTT

j_call: TRBJ2-5
v_call: TRBV7-9
clone_size: .
d_call: .
cdr3_aa: CASSLTGSKSRETQYF
cdr3_nt: TGTGCCAGCAGCTTAACCGGGTCCAAGAGTAGGGAGACCCAGTACTTC

j_call: TRBJ2-1
v_call: TRBV6-2/TRBV6-3
clone_size: .
d_call: TRBD2
cdr3_aa: CACRLAGYNEQFF
cdr3_nt: TGTGCTTGCCGGCTAGCGGGATACAATGAGCAGTTCTTC

j_call: TRBJ2-5
v_call: TRBV6-2/TRBV6-3
clone_size: .
d_call: .
cdr3_aa: CASNRRTETQYF
cdr3_nt: TGTGCCAGCAATCGAAGAACGGAGACCCAGTACTTC

j_call: TRBJ2-2
v_call: TRBV11-1
clone_size: .
d_call: .
cdr3_aa: CASSLTGPLQELFF
cdr3_nt: TGTGCCAGCAGCTTGACAGGACCCCTCCAGGAGCTGTTTTTT

j_call: TRBJ1-5
v_call: TRBV28
clone_size: few
d_call: TRBD1
cdr3_aa: CASRPGTGGNQPQHF
cdr3_nt: TGTGCCAGCAGGCCTGGGACAGGGGGGAATCAGCCCCAGCATTTT

j_call: TRBJ1-5
v_call: TRBV19
clone_size: .
d_call: .
cdr3_aa: CASKSPPPYSSEGNQPQHF
cdr3_nt: TGTGCCAGTAAGTCCCCACCCCCATACTCCAGCGAGGGCAATCAGCCCCAGCATTTT

j_call: TRBJ2-2
v_call: TRBV12-3/TRBV12-4
clone_size: .
d_call: .
cdr3_aa: CASSLGAGRNTGELFF
cdr3_nt: TGTGCCAGCAGTTTGGGGGCCGGGAGGAACACCGGGGAGCTGTTTTTT

j_call: TRBJ1-2
v_call: TRBV4-1
clone_size: .
d_call: .
cdr3_aa: CASRPLASANGYTF
cdr3_nt: TGCGCCAGCAGACCCCTGGCTTCAGCCAATGGCTACACCTTC

j_call: TRBJ2-5
v_call: TRBV20-1
clone_size: few
d_call: .
cdr3_aa: CSAPARLQETQYF
cdr3_nt: TGCAGTGCTCCCGCTAGACTCCAAGAGACCCAGTACTTC

j_call: TRBJ1-3
v_call: TRBV12-5
clone_size: .
d_call: .
cdr3_aa: CASGFGTHSGNTIYF
cdr3_nt: TGTGCTAGTGGTTTCGGGACCCACTCTGGAAACACCATATATTTT

j_call: TRBJ2-1
v_call: TRBV4-2
clone_size: few
d_call: .
cdr3_aa: CASSQDWGGYYNEQFF
cdr3_nt: TGTGCCAGCAGCCAAGATTGGGGGGGCTACTACAATGAGCAGTTCTTC

j_call: TRBJ1-5
v_call: TRBV5-1
clone_size: once
d_call: TRBD1
cdr3_aa: CASSSGTGDRQHF
cdr3_nt: TGCGCCAGCAGCTCCGGGACAGGGGATCGCCAGCATTTT

j_call: TRBJ2-7
v_call: TRBV7-6
clone_size: few
d_call: TRBD2
cdr3_aa: CASSPGGVASYEQYF
cdr3_nt: TGTGCCAGCAGCCCTGGGGGGGTGGCGTCCTACGAGCAGTACTTC

j_call: TRBJ2-7
v_call: TRBV12-3/TRBV12-4
clone_size: .
d_call: .
cdr3_aa: CASSFKRRGLAGAGSYEQYF
cdr3_nt: TGTGCCAGCAGTTTTAAACGGAGGGGGCTAGCGGGCGCAGGTTCCTACGAGCAGTACTTC

j_call: TRBJ1-3
v_call: TRBV6-5
clone_size: .
d_call: .
cdr3_aa: CASSYRAYSGNTIYF
cdr3_nt: TGTGCCAGCAGTTACAGAGCTTACTCTGGAAACACCATATATTTT